The 23 T cell receptor beta chains listed next were all sequenced from one sample in a study of CD8 T cells in Susac syndrome. Random-hexamer reverse transcription was applied to roughly 0.5 to 1 ug RNA. TCRdb reprocessed the immunoSEQ multiplex PCR reads with MiXCR, giving one entry per CDR3 protein. Altogether about 150,000 distinct CDR3 sequences are present, about 96% being singletons, with the ten largest covering around 0.12%. Sequenced sample: CD4+ T cells from PBMCs. The receptors shown here come from a human donor with Susac syndrome.

The V call is TRBV9, the J call TRBJ2-5; no clear D. The CDR3 has 13 amino acids. The germline V gene encodes CDR1 SGDLS and CDR2 YYNGEE. V lost 0 bases and J lost 4, with 7 bases in between. As DNA, the CDR3 is TGTGCCAGCAGCGTAGATAAGCGAGAGACCCAGTACTTC. This sequence encodes CASSVDKRETQYF. Using reference TRBV9 and TRBJ2-5 for the parts outside the CDR3, the full variable domain is DSGVTQTPKHLITATGQRVTLRCSPRSGDLSVYWYQQSLDQGLQFLIQYYNGEERAKGNILERFSAQQFPDLHSELNLSSLELGDSALYFCASSVDKRETQYFGPGTRLLVL.

V gene TRBV9 combines with J gene TRBJ1-2; D not certain. The CDR3 sequence is 14 residues long. The V end was cut by 0 bases, the J end by 4 bases, with 10 bases between. Germline CDR1 reads SGDLS; CDR2 reads YYNGEE. This chain's CDR3 is CASSVAQASYGYTF. The CDR3 nucleotides read TGTGCCAGCAGCGTAGCGCAGGCGAGCTATGGCTACACCTTC.

The chain recombines TRBV6-5 with TRBJ2-7; 10 bases fit TRBD1. This CDR3 comprises 14 residues. CDR1 MNHEY and CDR2 SVGAGI come from the germline V gene. V lost 1 base to trimming and J lost 5 bases; unmatched junction nucleotides: 2. This chain's CDR3 is CASSYLGQGNEQYF. The CDR3 nucleotides are TGTGCCAGCAGTTACTTGGGACAGGGGAACGAGCAGTACTTC.

This chain connects TRBV7-3 to TRBJ2-7; TRBD2 matches at 11 bases. This CDR3 has 15 residues. CDR1 is SGHTA and CDR2 is FQGTGA in the germline V gene. J gave up 6 bases and V 5 bases, and 9 bases lay outside the gene matches. This chain's CDR3 is CASSPLAGGPGEQYF. The CDR3 DNA reads TGTGCCAGCAGCCCATTAGCGGGAGGGCCGGGCGAGCAGTACTTC.

The sample holds one count of this clonotype. The chain combines TRBV28 with TRBJ2-1; D is possibly TRBD1 or TRBD2 (6 bases each). Germline CDR1 MDHEN, CDR2 SYDVKM. With 3 bases removed from V and 5 bases from J, the gap between germline ends came to 17 bases. The CDR3 spans 16 residues. Here the CDR3 reads CASSFHRGAKDNEQFF. CDR3 nucleotides: TGTGCCAGCAGTTTTCATAGGGGGGCGAAGGACAATGAGCAGTTCTTC.

The genes are TRBV6-1 and TRBJ2-7, with 10 bases that match TRBD1. The CDR3 runs to 12 residues. V lost 6 bases and J lost 7; bases outside the gene matches: 3. Germline V gives CDR1 MNHNS, CDR2 SASEGT. The CDR3 coding sequence is TGTGCCAGCAGGACGGGACAGGGGGAGCAGTACTTC. Protein: CASRTGQGEQYF.

This clonotype appeared a single time. This chain connects TRBV29-1 to TRBJ2-5, with D perhaps TRBD1 (6 bases). This CDR3 spans 12 amino acids. Trimming cost V 4 bases and J 2 bases, with 8 bases left between them. CDR1 SQVTM and CDR2 ANQGSEA come from the germline V gene. This CDR3 is CSVATGQETQYF. The CDR3 bases are TGCAGCGTTGCGACAGGTCAAGAGACCCAGTACTTC. The entire variable domain, with the rest obtained from reference TRBV29-1 and TRBJ2-5, is as follows: SAVISQKPSRDICQRGTSLTIQCQVDSQVTMMFWYRQQPGQSLTLIATANQGSEATYESGFVIDKFPISRPNLTFSTLTVSNMSPEDSSIYLCSVATGQETQYFGPGTRLLVL.

The V gene is TRBV23-1, the J gene TRBJ1-5; D not certain. TRBV23-1 is an open reading frame whose function is uncertain. Trimming cost V 8 bases and J 0 bases, with 17 bases left between them. The length of the CDR3 is 16 residues. CDR3 sequence reads: CASRATGPNSNQPQHF. Here the CDR3 DNA reads TGCGCCAGCCGCGCTACCGGACCGAATAGCAATCAGCCCCAGCATTTT.

The V call is TRBV29-1, the J call TRBJ1-1; no clear D gene. CDR1 is SQVTM and CDR2 is ANQGSEA in the germline V gene. The CDR3 runs to 10 residues. Trimming pared 1 base from V and 5 bases from J, leaving 2 bases between. The CDR3 reads CSVEATEAFF. Here the CDR3 DNA reads TGCAGCGTTGAAGCGACTGAAGCTTTCTTT.

This chain uses TRBV29-1 with TRBJ1-1; a possible D gene is TRBD1 (5 bases). This CDR3 region has 12 residues. V lost 7 bases, J lost 0 bases, and 9 bases lay in between. From germline, CDR1 is SQVTM and CDR2 ANQGSEA. CDR3 residues: CSAGWVNTEAFF. The CDR3 bases are TGCAGCGCAGGGTGGGTGAACACTGAAGCTTTCTTT. Full variable domain (outside the CDR3, taken from reference TRBV29-1 and TRBJ1-1): SAVISQKPSRDICQRGTSLTIQCQVDSQVTMMFWYRQQPGQSLTLIATANQGSEATYESGFVIDKFPISRPNLTFSTLTVSNMSPEDSSIYLCSAGWVNTEAFFGQGTRLTVV.

The chain carries TRBV24-1 and TRBJ2-3, with D perhaps TRBD1 (5 bases). CDR3 size: 15 residues. V was clipped by 4 bases and J by 2 bases, with 12 bases between them. Germline loops: CDR1 KGHDR, CDR2 SFDVKD. CDR3 loop: CATSETGRTTDTQYF. CDR3 DNA: TGTGCCACCAGTGAAACAGGACGAACCACAGATACGCAGTATTTT.

The chain recombines TRBV6-2 or TRBV6-3 with TRBJ2-1; 7 bases are shared with TRBD1. The CDR3 sequence is 14 residues long. Trimming at V came to 7 bases and at J to 4 bases, leaving 7 bases not matched to a gene. Germline V gene lookup returns CDR1 MNHEY and CDR2 SVGEGT. This CDR3 reads CASTDRVGYNEQFF. The CDR3 DNA is TGTGCCAGCACCGACAGGGTAGGATACAATGAGCAGTTCTTC.

The CDR3 DNA is TGCAGCGCCGGTCGGTCCCTTAATGAAAAACTGTTTTTT. Protein: CSAGRSLNEKLFF. This chain links TRBV29-1 with TRBJ1-4; D is unclear. V was cut by 7 bases and J by 4 bases, with 13 bases left in between. The CDR3 is 13 amino acids. CDR1 is SQVTM and CDR2 is ANQGSEA in the germline V gene.

This rearrangement joins TRBV3-1 to TRBJ1-5; D is unclear. V dropped 1 base and J dropped 7 bases, with 23 bases sitting between them. The CDR3 sequence is 18 residues long. CDR1 and CDR2 (germline): LGHDT, YNNKEL (reference sequence). CDR3 sequence: CASSQGLGGRGSGQPQHF. CDR3 bases: TGTGCCAGCAGCCAAGGTCTGGGAGGGCGAGGTTCGGGCCAGCCCCAGCATTTT.

The V and J genes are TRBV7-2 and TRBJ1-1; no definite D call. CDR3 size: 17 residues. V was trimmed by 4 bases and J by 0 bases, leaving 18 bases between them. Germline CDR1 reads SGHTA; CDR2 reads FQGNSA. The CDR3 reads CASSSGPTPWMNTEAFF. The CDR3 bases are TGTGCCAGCAGCTCAGGACCGACACCCTGGATGAACACTGAAGCTTTCTTT.

This clonotype was detected only once. The rearrangement joins TRBV28 to TRBJ2-7; 9 positions agree with TRBD1. The V and J ends lost 7 bases and 3 bases, in that order; junction bases with no gene match: 13. Germline values: CDR1 MDHEN, CDR2 SYDVKM. CDR3 length: 16 amino acids. The CDR3 loop is CASTISRQGGHYEQYF. CDR3 nucleotides: TGTGCCAGCACCATATCCAGACAGGGGGGACACTACGAGCAGTACTTC.

The chain joins TRBV5-4 to TRBJ2-1; TRBD1 might be the D (5 bases). Trimming cost V 5 bases and J 5 bases, with 20 bases left between them. Germline V gene sequence: CDR1 SGHNT, CDR2 YYREEE (reference sequence). The CDR3 length is 16 residues. The CDR3, as DNA: TGTGCCAGCAGGCAACAACAGGCGGACCTTCACAATGAGCAGTTCTTC. The encoded protein is CASRQQQADLHNEQFF.

The chain is built from TRBV30 and TRBJ1-2; a weak D match, TRBD1 (5 bases). From germline, CDR1 is GTSNPN and CDR2 SVGIG (reference sequence). This CDR3 is 13 amino acids long. V lost 2 bases and J 6 bases, leaving 13 bases between the germline ends. The CDR3 DNA reads TGTGCCTGGAGTTCCCGTGGAGGGGATGGCTACACCTTC. It yields the protein CAWSSRGGDGYTF.

V and J are TRBV28 and TRBJ2-7; perhaps TRBD2 as D (5 bases). Germline CDR1 and CDR2: MDHEN and SYDVKM. CDR3 length: 12 residues. The V gene lost 5 bases and the J gene lost 1 base, with 6 bases spanning the gap. The CDR3 sequence: CASSTGSYEQYV. DNA of the CDR3: TGTGCCAGCAGTACGGGATCCTACGAGCAGTACGTC.

The chain joins TRBV30 to TRBJ2-1; D possibly corresponds to TRBD2 (5 bases). This CDR3 spans 15 amino acids. Germline V lookup: CDR1 GTSNPN, CDR2 SVGIG (reference sequence). V lost 0 bases to trimming and J lost 2 bases, with 11 bases between them. CDR3 protein: CAWSVDYRAYNEQFF. CDR3 sequence (DNA): TGTGCCTGGAGTGTTGACTACAGAGCCTACAATGAGCAGTTCTTC. The entire variable domain, with the rest obtained from reference TRBV30 and TRBJ2-1, is as follows: SQTIHQWPATLVQPVGSPLSLECTVEGTSNPNLYWYRQAAGRGLQLLFYSVGIGQISSEVPQNLSASRPQDRQFILSSKKLLLSDSGFYLCAWSVDYRAYNEQFFGPGTRLTVL.

The chain recombines TRBV6-2 or TRBV6-3 with TRBJ2-1; D might be TRBD1 (5 bases). V lost 9 bases and J lost 2, with 14 bases in between. The CDR3 spans 14 residues. From germline, CDR1 is MNHEY and CDR2 SVGEGT. The CDR3 protein is CASQLTDAYNEQFF. The CDR3, as DNA: TGTGCCAGTCAGCTGACAGATGCCTACAATGAGCAGTTCTTC.

The table lists this clonotype with a count of one. This chain connects TRBV7-9 to TRBJ1-5; no definite D call. This CDR3 comprises 14 residues. Germline CDR1 and CDR2: SEHNR and FQNEAQ (reference sequence). Trimming left V 1 base short and J 0 bases short, with 4 bases between. The DNA for the CDR3 is TGTGCCAGCAGCTTAGTCGATAGCAATCAGCCCCAGCATTTT. Encoded protein: CASSLVDSNQPQHF.

The V and J genes are TRBV7-9 and TRBJ2-1, with TRBD1 matching over 9 bases. The germline gives CDR1 SEHNR, CDR2 FQNEAQ (reference sequence). The CDR3 runs to 15 residues. Trimming at V came to 5 bases and at J to 9 bases, leaving 11 bases not matched to a gene. The CDR3 nucleotides read TGTGCCAGCAGCGATACCGGGACAGGGTACGGTGAGCAGTTCTTC. Translation gives CASSDTGTGYGEQFF.